The 22 T cell receptor beta chains presented below share a single source sample, sequenced in a study of blood T cells in healthy people across ages. Combining a sample-barcoded 5' primer with a J-beta primer mix, a second PCR ran for roughly 7 to 12 cycles. TCRdb re-analysed the 5' RACE reads in MiXCR, keeping a single row per CDR3 protein. This table has 1.5 million to 2 million distinct CDR3 sequences, about 50% appearing once. The sample was blood. All receptors come from a woman aged 40 to 50 in good health.

This clonotype has just a few counts. This rearrangement joins TRBV9 to TRBJ2-5; 14 bases match TRBD2. The trim removed 3 bases at V and 6 bases at J, leaving 10 bases unmatched. From germline, CDR1 is SGDLS and CDR2 YYNGEE. The CDR3 runs to 17 residues. CDR3 residues: CASSETSGGAGVKTQYF. In DNA, the CDR3 is TGTGCCAGCAGCGAGACTAGCGGGGGGGCTGGGGTCAAGACCCAGTACTTC.

V gene TRBV10-3 combines with J gene TRBJ2-5, with 13 bases identical to TRBD2. In germline, CDR1 is ENHRY, CDR2 SYGVKD. This CDR3 region has 16 residues. The J segment lost 1 base and the V segment lost 5 bases, leaving 4 bases of the junction unmatched. The CDR3 region has the DNA TGTGCCATCAGTAGGACTAGCGGGGGCCTCCAAGAGACCCAGTACTTC. Its protein product is CAISRTSGGLQETQYF.

J is TRBJ2-1 and V is TRBV5-1; possible D gene TRBD2, 6 bases. V lost 3 bases to trimming and J lost 4 bases, with 14 bases between them. The CDR3 totals 15 residues. Germline CDR1 and CDR2: SGHRS and YFSETQ. The CDR3 DNA is TGCGCCAGCAGCTGGGGTAGCGGATTATACAATGAGCAGTTCTTC. This sequence encodes CASSWGSGLYNEQFF.

This clonotype was observed a handful of times. This chain uses TRBV5-6 with TRBJ1-5; tentative D call: TRBD1 (5 bases). The CDR3 totals 17 residues. From germline, CDR1 is SGHDT and CDR2 YYEEEE. Trimming removed 1 base at V and 5 bases at J, with 19 bases between. In DNA, the CDR3 is TGTGCCAGCAGCTTGAGGACTACGGGGCGAACCCATCAGCCCCAGCATTTT. This sequence encodes CASSLRTTGRTHQPQHF.

The rearrangement links TRBV6-5 to TRBJ2-2; D call uncertain. Germline assignment: CDR1 MNHEY and CDR2 SVGAGI. V lost 5 bases, J lost 4 bases, and 11 bases lay in between. The CDR3 is made up of 14 amino acids. The CDR3 sequence: CASSHRSFTGELFF. In nucleotides, the CDR3 is TGTGCCAGCAGTCACCGGAGTTTCACCGGGGAGCTGTTTTTT.

This clonotype appeared a few times. The chain has TRBV28 and TRBJ2-4, with 11 bases fitting TRBD2. Judging by the DNA end, TRBJ2-5 fits better; the J call may be wrong. There are 18 residues in the CDR3. Germline values: CDR1 MDHEN, CDR2 SYDVKM. CDR3 DNA sequence: TGTGCCAGCACCCCGGGGATAACTAGCGGGGGCCAGGAGGAGACCCAGTACTTC. Its translation is CASTPGITSGGQEETQYF.

The chain links TRBV5-1 to TRBJ2-2; no clear D gene. The CDR3 runs 15 residues. Trimming pared 0 bases from V and 1 base from J, leaving 7 bases between. The V gene's germline CDR1 is SGHRS and CDR2 YFSETQ. This CDR3 is CASSLEAGNTGELFF. In DNA form, the CDR3 reads TGCGCCAGCAGCTTGGAGGCAGGGAACACCGGGGAGCTGTTTTTT.

This chain uses TRBV4-3 with TRBJ1-2; TRBD1 matches 7 bases. Trimming at V came to 4 bases and at J to 8 bases, leaving 10 bases not matched to a gene. This CDR3 has 14 amino acids. Germline V lookup: CDR1 LGHNA, CDR2 YSLEER. The CDR3 DNA follows: TGCGCCAGCAGCCCCGGGACAGCCGGCGGGGGCTACACCTTC. It is translated as CASSPGTAGGGYTF.

This clonotype was detected many times. One end of the junction does not line up with germline, which may come from a read error. The chain has TRBV5-1 and TRBJ2-5; possible D gene TRBD2, 7 bases. The germline CDR1 and CDR2 sequences are SGHRS and YFSETQ. The CDR3 extends over 15 amino acids. DNA for the CDR3: TGTGCCAGCAGCTTAGGAGGGGGGGCGCAAGAGACCCAGTACTTC. Translated: CASSLGGGAQETQYF.

This chain links TRBV11-2 with TRBJ2-5; 9 bases line up with TRBD2. Germline values: CDR1 SGHAT, CDR2 FQNNGV. J lost 2 bases, V lost 4 bases, and 5 bases had no gene match. The CDR3 runs to 15 residues. The DNA for the CDR3 is TGTGCCAGCAGCTCCCTCACTAGCGGGCAAGAGACCCAGTACTTC. Translation gives CASSSLTSGQETQYF. The entire variable domain, with the rest obtained from reference TRBV11-2 and TRBJ2-5, is as follows: EAGVAQSPRYKIIEKRQSVAFWCNPISGHATLYWYQQILGQGPKLLIQFQNNGVVDDSQLPKDRFSAERLKGVDSTLKIQPAKLEDSAVYLCASSSLTSGQETQYFGPGTRLLVL.

This rearrangement joins TRBV4-3 to TRBJ2-3, with D unclear. This CDR3 has 16 residues. Germline-derived CDR1 and CDR2 are LGHNA and YSLEER. The V and J ends lost 1 base and 1 base respectively, with 12 bases between them. The CDR3 spells CASSQAQTKGTDTQYF. CDR3 nucleotide sequence: TGCGCCAGCAGCCAAGCACAGACCAAAGGCACAGATACGCAGTATTTT.

This chain links TRBV20-1 with TRBJ1-5, with D uncertain. V was trimmed by 2 bases and J by 4 bases, leaving 12 bases between them. Germline V gene lookup returns CDR1 DFQATT and CDR2 SNEGSKA (reference sequence). The length of the CDR3 is 14 residues. The CDR3 loop is CSARPSRANQPQHF. The CDR3 DNA reads as TGCAGTGCTAGACCGTCTCGGGCGAATCAGCCCCAGCATTTT.

V gene TRBV4-3 combines with J gene TRBJ2-1; 8 bases line up with TRBD2. Trimming at V came to 5 bases and at J to 7 bases, leaving 7 bases not matched to a gene. Per germline, CDR1 LGHNA and CDR2 YSLEER. The CDR3 consists of 14 residues. CDR3 nucleotide sequence: TGCGCCAGCAGCGCAGGGACTAGGTGGAATGAGCAGTTCTTC. It is translated as CASSAGTRWNEQFF.

This clonotype was picked up a small number of times. The chain carries TRBV4-3 and TRBJ1-2; 8 positions match TRBD1. The CDR3 consists of 15 residues. V was pared by 2 bases and J by 3 bases, with 5 bases of the junction left unmatched. The germline gives CDR1 LGHNA, CDR2 YSLEER. CDR3 bases: TGCGCCAGCAGCCAATCGCCGACAGGGGACTATGGCTACACCTTC. Translating gives CASSQSPTGDYGYTF.

The V call is TRBV11-2, the J call TRBJ2-5; D is undetermined. Trimming took off 11 bases at V and 5 bases at J, with 18 bases between the two ends. The CDR3 spans 13 residues. Germline CDR1 is SGHAT and CDR2 is FQNNGV. Written as DNA, the CDR3 is TGTGCCTGTGGCGAGGCTCCCGGGGAGACCCAGTACTTC. Translated: CACGEAPGETQYF.

The chain has TRBV4-3 and TRBJ1-6, with no clear D. V was shortened by 0 bases and J by 4 bases, with 7 bases between the two germline ends. This CDR3 has 15 residues. Germline V CDR1 and CDR2: LGHNA, YSLEER. CDR3 coding DNA: TGCGCCAGCAGCCAAGATCGGGGTTATAATTCACCCCTCCACTTT. Its translation: CASSQDRGYNSPLHF.

V gene TRBV20-1 combines with J gene TRBJ1-1; 7 bases are shared with TRBD1. V lost 7 bases, J lost 1 base, and 6 bases stayed unmatched. Looked up from germline, CDR1 is DFQATT and CDR2 is SNEGSKA (reference sequence). The length of the CDR3 is 13 residues. The CDR3 sequence is CSVPGQSNTEAFF. The DNA of the CDR3 is TGCAGTGTTCCGGGACAGTCGAACACTGAAGCTTTCTTT.

Concerning this clonotype itself: The junction departs from germline at one end; a sequencing error may be responsible. The chain combines TRBV12-3 or TRBV12-4 with TRBJ1-5; 7 bases are shared with TRBD1. The CDR3 totals 14 residues. CDR3 region: CASRRQGLGQPQHF. CDR3 coding DNA: TGTGCCAGCAGACGACAGGGCCTCGGTCAGCCTCAGCATTTT.

The chain employs TRBV12-3 or TRBV12-4 and TRBJ1-4; D gene unclear. V was clipped by 4 bases and J by 8 bases, with 14 bases between them. The CDR3 length is 14 residues. Here the CDR3 reads CASSWWEGREKLFF. The CDR3 nucleotides read TGTGCCAGCAGTTGGTGGGAAGGTCGCGAAAAACTGTTTTTT.

This clonotype has at least ten counts. The J gene is TRBJ2-3, the V gene TRBV20-1, with TRBD2 matching 8 bases. CDR3 length: 14 residues. Trimming took 5 bases from V and 4 from J; bases not matched to a gene: 8. Germline V lookup: CDR1 DFQATT, CDR2 SNEGSKA (reference sequence). The CDR3 loop is CSASGAGAADTQYF. In DNA, the CDR3 is TGCAGTGCTTCCGGAGCGGGGGCGGCAGATACGCAGTATTTT.

V is TRBV20-1 and J is TRBJ2-3; 9 bases fit TRBD1. The CDR3 totals 14 residues. V lost 2 bases to trimming and J lost 5 bases; unmatched junction nucleotides: 5. In germline, CDR1 is DFQATT, CDR2 SNEGSKA (reference sequence). The CDR3 DNA follows: TGCAGTGCTAGACCGGGACAGGGTCTAGATACGCAGTATTTT. Encoded protein: CSARPGQGLDTQYF.

This clonotype was seen a few times. CDR3 DNA: TGTGCCAGCAGTTTCGTCGCCGGGACAGGGAAAAACATTCAGTACTTC. The encoded protein is CASSFVAGTGKNIQYF. The chain employs TRBV28 and TRBJ2-4; 9 bases are shared with TRBD1. V was clipped by 3 bases and J by 4 bases; unmatched bases: 7. The CDR3 is 16 residues long. From germline, CDR1 is MDHEN and CDR2 SYDVKM.